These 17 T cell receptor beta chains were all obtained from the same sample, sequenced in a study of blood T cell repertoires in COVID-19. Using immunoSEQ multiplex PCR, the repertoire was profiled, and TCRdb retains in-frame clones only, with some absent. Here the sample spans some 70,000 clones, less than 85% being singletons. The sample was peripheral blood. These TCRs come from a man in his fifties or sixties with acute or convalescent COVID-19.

CDR3 in amino acids: CASSLAPQGTGGGGANVLTF. The CDR3 nucleotides are TGTGCCAGCAGCTTAGCCCCTCAAGGGACAGGGGGCGGCGGGGCCAACGTCCTGACTTTC. The chain links TRBV7-3 to TRBJ2-6, with 12 bases aligning to TRBD1. The junction had 12 bases not matched to a gene; V was cut back by 2 bases and J by 4 bases. Germline V lookup: CDR1 SGHTA, CDR2 FQGTGA. This CDR3 spans 20 amino acids.

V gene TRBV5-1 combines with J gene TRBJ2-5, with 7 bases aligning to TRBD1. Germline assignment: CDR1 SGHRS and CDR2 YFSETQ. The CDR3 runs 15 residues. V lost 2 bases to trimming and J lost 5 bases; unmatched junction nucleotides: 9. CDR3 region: CASSLQTGMGETQYF. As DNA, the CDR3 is TGCGCCAGCAGCTTACAGACAGGGATGGGGGAGACCCAGTACTTC.

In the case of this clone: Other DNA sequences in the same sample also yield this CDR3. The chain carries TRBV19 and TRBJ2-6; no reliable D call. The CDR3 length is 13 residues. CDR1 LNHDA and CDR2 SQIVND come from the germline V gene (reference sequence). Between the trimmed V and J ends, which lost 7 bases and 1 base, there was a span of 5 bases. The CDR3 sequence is CASMSSGANVLTF. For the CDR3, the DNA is TGTGCCAGTATGAGTTCTGGGGCCAACGTCCTGACTTTC.

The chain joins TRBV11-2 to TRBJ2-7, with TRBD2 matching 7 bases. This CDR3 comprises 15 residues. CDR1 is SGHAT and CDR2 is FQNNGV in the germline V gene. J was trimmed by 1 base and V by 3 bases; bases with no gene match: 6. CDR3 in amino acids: CASSLGGGGSYEQYV. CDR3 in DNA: TGTGCCAGCAGCTTGGGAGGCGGGGGTTCCTACGAGCAGTACGTC.

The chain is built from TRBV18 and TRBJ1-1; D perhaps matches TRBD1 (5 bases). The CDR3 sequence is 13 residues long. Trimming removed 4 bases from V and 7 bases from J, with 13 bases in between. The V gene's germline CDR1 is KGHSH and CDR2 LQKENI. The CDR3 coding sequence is TGTGCCAGCTCACTAGGGGAGGAGGGTGAAGCTTTCTTT. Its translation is CASSLGEEGEAFF.

Here the CDR3 reads CASSRTSGGASDTQYF. The CDR3 DNA reads as TGCGCCAGCAGTAGGACTAGCGGGGGGGCCTCGGATACGCAGTATTTT. The chain combines TRBV10-2 with TRBJ2-3; TRBD2 aligns across 15 bases. Trimming removed 5 bases from V and 6 bases from J; junction bases left unmatched: 6. CDR1 and CDR2 (germline): WSHSY, SAAADI. The CDR3 sequence is 16 residues long.

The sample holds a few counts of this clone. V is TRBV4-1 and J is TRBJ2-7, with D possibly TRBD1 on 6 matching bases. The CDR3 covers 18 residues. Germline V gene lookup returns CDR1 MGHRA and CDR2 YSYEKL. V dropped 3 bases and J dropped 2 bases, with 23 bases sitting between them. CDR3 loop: CASSQEGRDTENTYEQYF. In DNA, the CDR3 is TGCGCCAGCAGCCAGGAAGGCCGGGACACAGAGAATACCTACGAGCAGTACTTC.

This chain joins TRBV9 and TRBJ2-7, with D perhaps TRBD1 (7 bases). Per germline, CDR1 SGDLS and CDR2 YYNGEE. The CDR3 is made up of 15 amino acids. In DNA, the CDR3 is TGTTCTAGTAGCCCTCAGGGGGGCGGTCCCTACGAGCAGTACTTC. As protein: CSSSPQGGGPYEQYF.

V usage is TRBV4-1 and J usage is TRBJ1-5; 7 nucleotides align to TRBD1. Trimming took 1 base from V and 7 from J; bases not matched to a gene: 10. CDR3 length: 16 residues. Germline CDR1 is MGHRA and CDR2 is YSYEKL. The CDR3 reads CASSQGSDRVRQPQHF. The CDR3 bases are TGCGCCAGCAGCCAAGGGAGCGACAGGGTTCGGCAGCCCCAGCATTTT.

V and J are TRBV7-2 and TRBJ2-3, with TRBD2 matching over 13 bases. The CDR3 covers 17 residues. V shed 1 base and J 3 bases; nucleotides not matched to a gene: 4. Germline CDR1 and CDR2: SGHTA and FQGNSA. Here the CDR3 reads CASSLELAGGGTDTQYF. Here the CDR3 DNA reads TGTGCCAGCAGCTTAGAACTAGCGGGAGGGGGGACAGATACGCAGTATTTT.

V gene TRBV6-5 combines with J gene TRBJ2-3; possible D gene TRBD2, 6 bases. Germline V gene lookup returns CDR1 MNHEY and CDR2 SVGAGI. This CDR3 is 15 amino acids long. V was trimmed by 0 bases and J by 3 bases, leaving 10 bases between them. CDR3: CASSYSGGVTDTQYF. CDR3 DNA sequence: TGTGCCAGCAGTTACTCGGGCGGGGTTACAGATACGCAGTATTTT.

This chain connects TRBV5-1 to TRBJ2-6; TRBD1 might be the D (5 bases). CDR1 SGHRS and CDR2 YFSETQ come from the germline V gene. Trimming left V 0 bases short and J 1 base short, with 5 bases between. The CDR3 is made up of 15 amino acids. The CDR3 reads CASSLDRSGANVLTF. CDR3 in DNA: TGCGCCAGCAGCTTGGACAGGTCTGGGGCCAACGTCCTGACTTTC.

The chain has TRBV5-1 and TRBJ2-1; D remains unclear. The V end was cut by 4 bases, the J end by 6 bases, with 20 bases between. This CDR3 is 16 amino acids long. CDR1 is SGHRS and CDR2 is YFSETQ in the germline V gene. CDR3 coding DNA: TGCGCCAGCAGCCCTTCCGAACATAGCCAAATCAATGAGCAGTTCTTC. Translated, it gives CASSPSEHSQINEQFF.

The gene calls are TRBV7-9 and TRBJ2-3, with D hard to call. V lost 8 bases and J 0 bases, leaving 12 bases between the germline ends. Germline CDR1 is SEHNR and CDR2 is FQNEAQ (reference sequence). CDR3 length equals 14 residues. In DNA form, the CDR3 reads TGTGCCAGCCGTCGACCGGAGAGCACAGATACGCAGTATTTT. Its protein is CASRRPESTDTQYF.

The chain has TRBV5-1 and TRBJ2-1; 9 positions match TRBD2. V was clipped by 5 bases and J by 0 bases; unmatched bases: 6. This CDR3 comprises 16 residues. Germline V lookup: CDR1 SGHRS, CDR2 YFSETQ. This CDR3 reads CASRLAGESSYNEQFF. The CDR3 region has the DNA TGCGCCAGCAGGTTAGCGGGGGAGAGCTCCTACAATGAGCAGTTCTTC.

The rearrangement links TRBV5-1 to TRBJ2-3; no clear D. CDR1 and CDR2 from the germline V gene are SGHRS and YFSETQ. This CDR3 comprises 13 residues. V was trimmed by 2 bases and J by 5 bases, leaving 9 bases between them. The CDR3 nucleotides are TGCGCCAGCAGCTTAGCTAGGAAAGATACGCAGTATTTT. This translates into CASSLARKDTQYF.

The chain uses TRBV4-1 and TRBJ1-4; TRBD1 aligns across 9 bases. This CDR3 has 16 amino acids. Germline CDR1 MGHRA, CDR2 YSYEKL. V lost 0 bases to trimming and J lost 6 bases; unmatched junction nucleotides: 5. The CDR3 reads CASSQEGDRVYEKLFF. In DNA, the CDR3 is TGCGCCAGCAGCCAAGAAGGGGACAGGGTTTATGAAAAACTGTTTTTT.